These 23 T cell receptor beta chains were all obtained from the same sample, sequenced in a study of CD8+CD57+ T cells in acquired aplastic anemia. Patients chosen for sequencing had shown CD8+CD57+ cell expansion by flow cytometry. For CDR3 and TCR beta VDJ profiling, genomic DNA was the template used. From the reads, TCRdb called clonotypes with MiXCR, one entry per CDR3 protein. This sample has 75,000 to 80,000 distinct CDR3 sequences, with 70% found just once. The sequenced sample consisted of sorted CD4+, CD8+, or CD8+CD57+ T cells (not recorded which) from PBMCs. These receptors came from a human donor with aplastic anemia.

The chain joins TRBV4-1 to TRBJ2-2; TRBD2 matches at 9 bases. Trimming cost V 1 base and J 7 bases; bases outside gene matches: 4. The CDR3 is 15 amino acids. In germline, CDR1 is MGHRA, CDR2 YSYEKL. The CDR3: CASSQGPLAGGELFF. In DNA form, the CDR3 reads TGCGCCAGCAGCCAAGGCCCACTAGCGGGCGGGGAGCTGTTTTTT.

The chain combines TRBV2 with TRBJ2-3, with unresolved D. CDR3 length equals 10 residues. Trimming left V 6 bases short and J 8 bases short, with 6 bases between. Germline CDR1 SNHLY, CDR2 FYNNEI. CDR3 sequence (DNA): TGTGCCAGCAGCGGTCCTACGCAGTATTTT. Translating gives CASSGPTQYF.

This clonotype was found a few times. This chain connects TRBV2 to TRBJ2-7; D not certain. Trimming took 7 bases from V and 0 from J, leaving 13 bases between them. Germline-derived CDR1 and CDR2 are SNHLY and FYNNEI. The CDR3 spans 14 residues. DNA for the CDR3: TGTGCCAGCACCCAAGGAGCAGGCTCCTACGAGCAGTACTTC. Translated, it gives CASTQGAGSYEQYF. Together with reference TRBV2 and TRBJ2-7, the CDR3 gives the full variable domain: EPEVTQTPSHQVTQMGQEVILRCVPISNHLYFYWYRQILGQKVEFLVSFYNNEISEKSEIFDDQFSVERPDGSNFTLKIRSTKLEDSAMYFCASTQGAGSYEQYFGPGTRLTVT.

J is TRBJ1-6 and V is TRBV11-2; the D is unclear. V lost 3 bases and J 7 bases, leaving 16 bases between the germline ends. The CDR3 sequence is 16 residues long. Germline CDR1 and CDR2: SGHAT and FQNNGV. The CDR3 nucleotides are TGTGCCAGCAGCTTGAATTCTCCGACCACGAATTCACCCCTCCACTTT. This codes for CASSLNSPTTNSPLHF.

This clonotype came up many times. The chain is built from TRBV7-9 and TRBJ1-1, with D unresolved. This CDR3 has 13 amino acids. Germline CDR1 is SEHNR and CDR2 is FQNEAQ (reference sequence). V gave up 1 base and J gave up 4 bases, with 7 bases separating them. The CDR3 loop is CASSLDLGTEAFF. CDR3 DNA sequence: TGTGCCAGCAGCTTAGACCTAGGCACTGAAGCTTTCTTT.

V and J are TRBV2 and TRBJ1-2; D is unclear. The germline V gene encodes CDR1 SNHLY and CDR2 FYNNEI. Trimming cost V 8 bases and J 2 bases, with 9 bases left between them. This CDR3 has 12 amino acids. In DNA form, the CDR3 reads TGTGCCAGCCGAGGAGGGAACTATGGCTACACCTTC. Translated: CASRGGNYGYTF.

This clonotype has more than one count but fewer than ten. The gene calls are TRBV19 and TRBJ1-5; no clear D gene. The CDR3 consists of 12 residues. V lost 1 base and J 7 bases, leaving 5 bases between the germline ends. CDR1 is LNHDA, CDR2 SQIVND, per germline (reference sequence). CDR3 in DNA: TGTGCCAGTAGTATAGGTAGGCAGCCCCAGCATTTT. Its protein product is CASSIGRQPQHF.

V and J are TRBV20-1 and TRBJ2-5; TRBD2 matches 10 bases. This CDR3 contains 15 residues. J was trimmed by 2 bases and V by 6 bases; bases with no gene match: 9. Germline CDR1 reads DFQATT; CDR2 reads SNEGSKA (reference sequence). This CDR3 is CSARDSGLAQETQYF. CDR3 bases: TGCAGTGCCAGGGATTCGGGACTAGCGCAAGAGACCCAGTACTTC.

This sequence joins TRBV29-1 and TRBJ2-3, with 7 bases that match TRBD2. CDR1 is SQVTM and CDR2 is ANQGSEA in the germline V gene. With 3 bases clipped from V and 0 bases from J, the junction kept 12 bases outside the gene matches. The CDR3 runs to 17 residues. CDR3 amino acids: CSVDKEGSGPSTDTQYF. The CDR3 coding sequence is TGCAGCGTTGATAAGGAAGGTAGCGGGCCTAGCACAGATACGCAGTATTTT.

This clonotype was observed a few times. The chain has TRBV6-2 or TRBV6-3 and TRBJ2-1, with 8 positions matching TRBD2. CDR1 is MNHEY and CDR2 is SVGEGT in the germline V gene. The CDR3 runs to 16 residues. Unmatched junction bases numbered 8, after V lost 0 bases and J lost 7 bases. The CDR3 reads CASSYSRTSWGNEQFF. The CDR3 DNA reads TGTGCCAGCAGTTACTCGAGGACTAGCTGGGGGAATGAGCAGTTCTTC.

J is TRBJ1-6 and V is TRBV19; a weak D match, TRBD1 (5 bases). The CDR3 loop spans 15 amino acids. V dropped 6 bases and J dropped 5 bases, with 14 bases sitting between them. Germline V CDR1 and CDR2: LNHDA, SQIVND (reference sequence). The CDR3 is CASSQRDRDNSPLHF. The CDR3 nucleotides read TGTGCCAGTAGCCAACGGGACCGGGATAATTCACCCCTCCACTTT.

This clonotype was seen a few times. The CDR3 here is CATSRDRAPNTEAFF. The CDR3 region has the DNA TGTGCCACCAGCAGAGACAGGGCACCGAACACTGAAGCTTTCTTT. The chain recombines TRBV15 with TRBJ1-1; D possibly corresponds to TRBD1 (5 bases). The CDR3 is made up of 15 amino acids. The V end was cut by 0 bases, the J end by 1 base, with 9 bases between. Germline-derived CDR1 and CDR2 are LNHNV and YYDKDF (reference sequence). Combining the CDR3 with reference TRBV15 and TRBJ1-1 gives the whole variable domain DAMVIQNPRYQVTQFGKPVTLSCSQTLNHNVMYWYQQKSSQAPKLLFHYYDKDFNNEADTPDNFQSRRPNTSFCFLDIRSPGLGDTAMYLCATSRDRAPNTEAFFGQGTRLTVV.

V gene TRBV24-1 combines with J gene TRBJ2-1; 9 bases align to TRBD2. V trimming: 9 bases; J trimming: 9 bases; junction bases outside the gene matches: 14. The CDR3 is 15 residues long. CDR1 and CDR2 from the germline V gene are KGHDR and SFDVKD. The CDR3 region has the DNA TGTGCCACCCTCACTAGCGGGCGGAGGGGGACTGAGCAGTTCTTC. It specifies CATLTSGRRGTEQFF.

The chain joins TRBV20-1 to TRBJ2-5; 8 nucleotides match TRBD1. CDR3 length: 12 amino acids. Germline V CDR1 and CDR2: DFQATT, SNEGSKA (reference sequence). V was clipped by 6 bases and J by 4 bases; unmatched bases: 4. The CDR3 spells CSAQGAGETQYF. CDR3 coding DNA: TGCAGTGCGCAGGGGGCAGGAGAGACCCAGTACTTC.

The rearrangement links TRBV24-1 to TRBJ2-7, with a weak D call TRBD1 (5 bases). V lost 2 bases to trimming and J lost 7 bases, with 14 bases between them. Germline-derived CDR1 and CDR2 are KGHDR and SFDVKD. This CDR3 is 14 amino acids long. DNA of the CDR3: TGTGCCACCAGTGATTCCGGCAGGGCGCAAGAGCAGTACTTC. This gives the protein CATSDSGRAQEQYF.

This clonotype was detected many times. A junction end diverges from the germline sequence, so it may reflect a read error. The chain joins TRBV20-1 to TRBJ2-1, with D possibly being TRBD2 (5 bases). The CDR3 covers 12 residues. Looked up from germline, CDR1 is DFQATT and CDR2 is SNEGSKA (reference sequence). CDR3 sequence: CSASTSGREQFF. The CDR3 DNA is TGCAGCGCTAGTACAAGCGGTCGAGAGCAGTTCTTC.

This chain links TRBV7-3 with TRBJ2-7, with D uncertain. Trimming took off 7 bases at V and 4 bases at J, with 2 bases between the two ends. There are 9 residues in the CDR3. Germline V CDR1 and CDR2: SGHTA, FQGTGA. The CDR3 region is CASTYEQYF. The CDR3 DNA follows: TGTGCCAGCACTTACGAGCAGTACTTC.

This chain links TRBV7-6 with TRBJ2-5, with unresolved D. This CDR3 has 12 amino acids. V gave up 4 bases and J gave up 1 base, with 4 bases separating them. Germline CDR1 reads SGHVS; CDR2 reads FNYEAQ. The chain's CDR3 is CASSSAQETQYF. CDR3 DNA sequence: TGTGCCAGCAGCTCTGCCCAAGAGACCCAGTACTTC.

This clonotype was observed a single time. The CDR3 DNA reads as TGTGCCAGCAGCACCGACAGAAACACCATATATTTT. Translation gives CASSTDRNTIYF. This chain connects TRBV9 to TRBJ1-3; D call uncertain. Germline assignment: CDR1 SGDLS and CDR2 YYNGEE. Trimming took 4 bases from V and 5 from J, leaving 7 bases between them. This CDR3 is 12 amino acids long.

The CDR3 DNA reads as TGTGCCAGCAGTCCGACGACAGGGGGCATGGGCGAGCAGTACTTC. Its translation: CASSPTTGGMGEQYF. This chain links TRBV3-1 with TRBJ2-7; 10 bases fit TRBD1. This CDR3 has 15 amino acids. V trimming: 6 bases; J trimming: 6 bases; junction bases outside the gene matches: 11. In germline, CDR1 is LGHDT, CDR2 YNNKEL (reference sequence).

This clonotype was detected only a few times. V and J are TRBV7-2 and TRBJ1-6; no clear D gene. Per germline, CDR1 SGHTA and CDR2 FQGNSA. V lost 10 bases and J lost 0, with 7 bases in between. The CDR3 has 13 residues. The DNA of the CDR3 is TGTGCCATCCAGAGCTCCTATAATTCACCCCTCCACTTT. It yields the protein CAIQSSYNSPLHF.

The chain recombines TRBV9 with TRBJ2-7; 7 bases align to TRBD1. CDR1 SGDLS and CDR2 YYNGEE come from the germline V gene. The CDR3 has 14 amino acids. V shed 2 bases, J shed 3 bases, and the junction held 5 bases outside the gene matches. The CDR3 DNA is TGTGCCAGCAGCGTCCGGACAGGCCTCTACGAGCAGTACTTC. This sequence encodes CASSVRTGLYEQYF.

V and J are TRBV20-1 and TRBJ2-2; 9 nucleotides align to TRBD1. The CDR3 is made up of 16 amino acids. Losses at the gene ends were 4 bases for V and 1 base for J; bases not matched to a gene: 7. Per germline, CDR1 DFQATT and CDR2 SNEGSKA (reference sequence). The CDR3 DNA reads as TGCAGTGCTACCTCGGACAGGGGCCAGAACACCGGGGAGCTGTTTTTT. Its protein product is CSATSDRGQNTGELFF.